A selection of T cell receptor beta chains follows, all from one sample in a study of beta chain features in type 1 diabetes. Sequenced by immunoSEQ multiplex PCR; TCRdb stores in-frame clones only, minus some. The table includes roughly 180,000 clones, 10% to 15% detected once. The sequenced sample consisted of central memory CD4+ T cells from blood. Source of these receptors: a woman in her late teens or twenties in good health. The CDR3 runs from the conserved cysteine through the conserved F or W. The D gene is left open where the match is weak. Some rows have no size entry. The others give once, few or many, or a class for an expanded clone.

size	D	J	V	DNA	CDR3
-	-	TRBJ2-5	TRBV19	TGTGCCAGTAGTCCCGGTAACCAAGAGACCCAGTACTTC	CASSPGNQETQYF
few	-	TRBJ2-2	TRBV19	TGTGCCAGCCTCAGGAACACCGGGGAGCTGTTTTTT	CASLRNTGELFF
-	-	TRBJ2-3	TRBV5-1	TGCGCCAGCGTCAGAACGAGCACAGATACGCAGTATTTT	CASVRTSTDTQYF
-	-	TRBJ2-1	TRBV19	TGTGCCAGTAGGGTACCGGGAAGATACAATGAGCAGTTCTTC	CASRVPGRYNEQFF
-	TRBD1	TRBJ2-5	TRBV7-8	TGTGCCAGCAGCTTAGCGATTCCGGGACAGGGTCGAGAGACCCAGTACTTC	CASSLAIPGQGRETQYF
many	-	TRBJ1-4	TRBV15	TGTGCCACCAGCAGGCAGTATAATGAAAAACTGTTTTTT	CATSRQYNEKLFF
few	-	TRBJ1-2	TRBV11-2	TGTGCCAGCAGCTTAGGGGCCAAATCCAACTATGGCTACACCTTC	CASSLGAKSNYGYTF
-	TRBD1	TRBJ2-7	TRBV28	TGTGCCAGCAGTACTCCCGGGACAGGGGTTAGGGAGCAGTACTTC	CASSTPGTGVREQYF
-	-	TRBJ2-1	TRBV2	TGTGCCAGCGGGTCAGGGTTCTCCTACAATGAGCAGTTCTTC	CASGSGFSYNEQFF
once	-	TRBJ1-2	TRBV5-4	TGTGCCAGCAGCTCGTACAGGGATGGCTACACCTTC	CASSSYRDGYTF
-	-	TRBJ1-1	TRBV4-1	TGCGCCAGCAGCCAAGAACAGGGACGGGGTGGCACTGAAGCTTTCTTT	CASSQEQGRGGTEAFF
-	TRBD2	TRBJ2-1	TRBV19	TGTGCCAGTAGTCAGACTAGCGGGACCTACAATGAGCAGTTCTTC	CASSQTSGTYNEQFF
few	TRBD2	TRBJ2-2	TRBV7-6	TGTGCCAGCAGCCCCATGGGGACTAGCGGGCTCACCGGGGAGCTGTTTTTT	CASSPMGTSGLTGELFF
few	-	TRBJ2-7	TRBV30	TGTGCCTGGGGACACCCACCGATCTACGAGCAGTACTTC	CAWGHPPIYEQYF
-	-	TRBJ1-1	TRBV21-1	TGTGCCAGCAGCCCCCGACAGGGGGGGGACACTGAAGCTTTCTTT	CASSPRQGGDTEAFF
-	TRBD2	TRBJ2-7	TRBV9	TGTGCCAGCAGCTCGACTAGCCTGACCTACGAGCAGTACTTC	CASSSTSLTYEQYF
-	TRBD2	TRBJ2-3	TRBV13	TGTGCCAGCAGCTCAAGGCCGGGACTAGCGGGAGGTCGCCGCACAGATACGCAGTATTTT	CASSSRPGLAGGRRTDTQYF
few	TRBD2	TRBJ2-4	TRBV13	TGTGCCAGCAGCTGGGGGGGAGGATGGATGGGCAAAAACATTCAGTACTTC	CASSWGGGWMGKNIQYF
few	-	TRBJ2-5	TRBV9	TGTGCCAGCAGCGTAGAGGCAGGGTATGAGACCCAGTACTTC	CASSVEAGYETQYF
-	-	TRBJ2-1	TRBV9	TGTGCCAGCAGCGTAGGTCAGCGGACCTACAATGAGCAGTTCTTC	CASSVGQRTYNEQFF
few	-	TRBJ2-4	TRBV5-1	TGCGCCAGCAGCCCGCGAGCAAAAGAGGACATTCAGTACTTC	CASSPRAKEDIQYF
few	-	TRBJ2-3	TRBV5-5	TGTGCCAGCAGCTTGCGCGGCATCCAAGAAGGCACAGATACGCAGTATTTT	CASSLRGIQEGTDTQYF
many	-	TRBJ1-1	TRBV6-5	TGTGCCAGCAGTTCCCGACAGAGGAACACTGAAGCTTTCTTT	CASSSRQRNTEAFF
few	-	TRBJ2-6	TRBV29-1	TGCAGCGTTGCCCTCTCTGGGGCCAACGTCCTGACTTTC	CSVALSGANVLTF
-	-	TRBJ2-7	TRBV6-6	TGTGCCAGCAGTCCTTCCCAGGTGAGCTCCTACGAGCAGTACTTC	CASSPSQVSSYEQYF
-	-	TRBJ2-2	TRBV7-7	TGTGCCAGCAGCCTCGGACAGGGAGGGGCCGGGGAGCTGTTTTTT	CASSLGQGGAGELFF
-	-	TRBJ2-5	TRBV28	TGTGCCAGCACGAGGGGGTCACAAGAGACCCAGTACTTC	CASTRGSQETQYF
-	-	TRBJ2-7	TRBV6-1	TGTGCCAGCAGTGAAGCTTCCGGACATAATCCCTACGAGCAGTACTTC	CASSEASGHNPYEQYF
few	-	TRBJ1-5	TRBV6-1	TGTGCCAGCAGTGAGGGGACACATAGCAATCAGCCCCAGCATTTT	CASSEGTHSNQPQHF
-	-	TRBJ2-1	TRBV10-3	TGTGCCATCAGTGAGAATAGCGGCAATGAGCAGTTCTTC	CAISENSGNEQFF
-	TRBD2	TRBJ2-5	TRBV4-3	TGCGCCAGCAGCCAAGATTCCAGCGGGAGGGCCCGGGAAGAGACCCAGTACTTC	CASSQDSSGRAREETQYF
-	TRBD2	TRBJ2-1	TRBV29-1	TGCAGCGTTCTGGGACTAGTCCCTTACAATGAGCAGTTCTTC	CSVLGLVPYNEQFF
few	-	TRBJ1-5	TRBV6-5	TGTGCCAGCAGATCCCAAGCCCACCAGCCCCAGCATTTT	CASRSQAHQPQHF
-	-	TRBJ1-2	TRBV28	TGTGCCAGCATGTGGCAGGTCGGTGGCTACACCTTC	CASMWQVGGYTF
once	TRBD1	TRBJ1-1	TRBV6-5	TGTGCCAGCAGTTACGGGGGGACAGCAACGTCTGAAGCTTTCTTT	CASSYGGTATSEAFF
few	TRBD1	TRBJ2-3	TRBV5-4	TGTGCCGGACAGGGGAGCACAGATACGCAGTATTTT	CAGQGSTDTQYF
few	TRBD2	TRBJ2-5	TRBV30	TGTGCCTGGAAGCACGGGACTAGCGGGATGGAGACCCAGTACTTC	CAWKHGTSGMETQYF
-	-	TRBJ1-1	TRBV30	TGTGCCTGGATGGTGCTCGGGGGGGGCACTGAAGCTTTCTTT	CAWMVLGGGTEAFF
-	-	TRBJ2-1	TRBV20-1	TGCAGTGCCCGGTCCCACAATGAGCAGTTCTTC	CSARSHNEQFF
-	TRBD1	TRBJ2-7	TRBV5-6	TGTGCCAGCAGCGCACAGGGGGCTGGGGTCTACGAGCAGTACTTC	CASSAQGAGVYEQYF